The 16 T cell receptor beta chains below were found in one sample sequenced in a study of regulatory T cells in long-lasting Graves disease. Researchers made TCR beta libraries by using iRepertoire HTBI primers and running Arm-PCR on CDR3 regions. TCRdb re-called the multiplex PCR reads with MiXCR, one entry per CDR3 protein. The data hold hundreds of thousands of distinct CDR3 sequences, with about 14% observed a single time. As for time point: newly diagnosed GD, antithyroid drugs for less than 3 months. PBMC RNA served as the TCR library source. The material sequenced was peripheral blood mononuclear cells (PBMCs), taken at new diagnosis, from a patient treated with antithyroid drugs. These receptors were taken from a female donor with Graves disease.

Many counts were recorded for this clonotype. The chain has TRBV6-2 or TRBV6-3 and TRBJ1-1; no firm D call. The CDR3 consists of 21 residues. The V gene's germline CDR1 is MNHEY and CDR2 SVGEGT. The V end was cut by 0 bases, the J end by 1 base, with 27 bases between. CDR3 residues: CASSYSLPQYPGQHPNTEAFF. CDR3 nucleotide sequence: TGTGCCAGCAGTTACTCCTTGCCTCAGTACCCGGGCCAACATCCGAACACTGAAGCTTTCTTT.

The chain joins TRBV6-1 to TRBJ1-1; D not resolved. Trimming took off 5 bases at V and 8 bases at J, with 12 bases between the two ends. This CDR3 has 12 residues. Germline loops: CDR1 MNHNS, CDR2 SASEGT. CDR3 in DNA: TGTGCCAGCAGTCCCCCGGGAGCCGAAGCTTTCTTT. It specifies CASSPPGAEAFF.

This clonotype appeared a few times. This CDR3 is CASSSPLGSGANVLTF. The CDR3 DNA reads TGCGCCAGCAGCTCCCCATTGGGCTCTGGGGCCAACGTCCTGACTTTC. The genes are TRBV5-1 and TRBJ2-6; D is unclear. The CDR3 has 16 residues. V was pared by 3 bases and J by 0 bases, with 10 bases between. Germline V gives CDR1 SGHRS, CDR2 YFSETQ.

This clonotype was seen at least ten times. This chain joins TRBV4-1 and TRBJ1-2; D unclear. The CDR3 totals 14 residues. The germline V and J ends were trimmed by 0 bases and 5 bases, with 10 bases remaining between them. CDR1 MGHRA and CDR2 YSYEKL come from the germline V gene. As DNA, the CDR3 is TGCGCCAGCAGCCAAGATGTCACCTTGTATGGCTACACCTTC. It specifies CASSQDVTLYGYTF.

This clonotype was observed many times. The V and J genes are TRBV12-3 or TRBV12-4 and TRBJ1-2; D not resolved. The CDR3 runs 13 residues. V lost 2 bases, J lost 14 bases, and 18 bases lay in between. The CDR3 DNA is TGTGCCAGCAGTTTACAAAACTCGGACGGTCAAACCTTC. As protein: CASSLQNSDGQTF.

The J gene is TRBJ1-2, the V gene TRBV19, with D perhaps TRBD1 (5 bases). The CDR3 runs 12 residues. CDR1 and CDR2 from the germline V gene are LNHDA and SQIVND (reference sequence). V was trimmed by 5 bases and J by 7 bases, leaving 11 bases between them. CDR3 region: CASSSRDVGYTF. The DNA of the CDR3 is TGTGCCAGTAGTTCCCGGGACGTTGGCTACACCTTC.

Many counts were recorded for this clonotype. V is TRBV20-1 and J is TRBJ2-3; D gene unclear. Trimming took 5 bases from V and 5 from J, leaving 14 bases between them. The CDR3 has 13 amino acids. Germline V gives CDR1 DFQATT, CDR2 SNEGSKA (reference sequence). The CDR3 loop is CSAPSGVGDTQYF. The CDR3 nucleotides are TGCAGTGCTCCATCCGGAGTGGGAGATACGCAGTATTTT.

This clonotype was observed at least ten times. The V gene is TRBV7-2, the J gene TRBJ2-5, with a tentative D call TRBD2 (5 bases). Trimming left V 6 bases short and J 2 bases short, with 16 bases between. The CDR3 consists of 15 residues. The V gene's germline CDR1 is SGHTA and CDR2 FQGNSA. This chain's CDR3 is CASRSPRSGQETQYF. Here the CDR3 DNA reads TGTGCCAGCAGAAGCCCCCGGAGCGGACAAGAGACCCAGTACTTC.

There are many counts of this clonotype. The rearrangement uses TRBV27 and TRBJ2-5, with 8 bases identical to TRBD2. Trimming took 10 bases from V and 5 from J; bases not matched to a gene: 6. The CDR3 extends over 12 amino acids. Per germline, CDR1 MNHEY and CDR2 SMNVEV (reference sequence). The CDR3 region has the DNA TGTGCCACCAGCGGGAGCGAGGAGACCCAGTACTTC. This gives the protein CATSGSEETQYF.

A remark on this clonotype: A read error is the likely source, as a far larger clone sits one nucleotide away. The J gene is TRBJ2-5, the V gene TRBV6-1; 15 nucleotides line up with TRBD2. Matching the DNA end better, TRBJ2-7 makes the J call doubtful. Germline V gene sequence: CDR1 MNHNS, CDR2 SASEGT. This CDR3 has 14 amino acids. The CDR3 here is CASKPGLAGGEQYF. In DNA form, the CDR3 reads TGTGCCAGCAAACCGGGACTAGCGGGGGGCGAGCAGTACTTC.

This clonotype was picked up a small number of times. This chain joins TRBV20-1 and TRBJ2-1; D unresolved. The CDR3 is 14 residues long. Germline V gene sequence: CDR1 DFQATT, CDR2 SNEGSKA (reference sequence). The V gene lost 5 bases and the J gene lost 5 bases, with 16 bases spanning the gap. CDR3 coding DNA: TGCAGTGCTCCGGGCCCAACCAACGACAATGAGCAGTTCTTC. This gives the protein CSAPGPTNDNEQFF.

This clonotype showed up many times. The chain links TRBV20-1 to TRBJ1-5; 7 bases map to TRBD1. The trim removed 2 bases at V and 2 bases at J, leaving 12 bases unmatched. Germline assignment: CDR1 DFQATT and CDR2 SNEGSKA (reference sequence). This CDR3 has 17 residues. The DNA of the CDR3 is TGCAGTGCTAGAAAGAGAGGGGGCGATACCCGCAATCAGCCCCAGCATTTT. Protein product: CSARKRGGDTRNQPQHF.

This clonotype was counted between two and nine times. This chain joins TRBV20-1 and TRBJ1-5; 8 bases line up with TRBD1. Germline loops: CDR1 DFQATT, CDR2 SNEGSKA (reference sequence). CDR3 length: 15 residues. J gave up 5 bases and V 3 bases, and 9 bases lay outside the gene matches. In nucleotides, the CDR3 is TGCAGTGCTAGGAGGGGCAGGGGGCTGGATCAGCCCCAGCATTTT. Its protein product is CSARRGRGLDQPQHF.

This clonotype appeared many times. The CDR3 is CASSPNRQGAETQYF. The CDR3 coding sequence is TGTGCCAGCAGTCCTAACCGACAGGGGGCGGAGACCCAGTACTTC. The genes are TRBV28 and TRBJ2-5; 10 positions match TRBD1. The CDR3 length is 15 residues. J lost 5 bases, V lost 5 bases, and 8 bases had no gene match. From germline, CDR1 is MDHEN and CDR2 SYDVKM.

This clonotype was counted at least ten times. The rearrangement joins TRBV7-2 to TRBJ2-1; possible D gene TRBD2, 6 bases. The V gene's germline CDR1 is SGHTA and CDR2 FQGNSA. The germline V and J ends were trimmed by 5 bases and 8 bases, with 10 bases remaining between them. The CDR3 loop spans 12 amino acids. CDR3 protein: CASSQSGHEQFF. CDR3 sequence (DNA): TGTGCCAGCAGCCAGAGCGGGCATGAGCAGTTCTTC.

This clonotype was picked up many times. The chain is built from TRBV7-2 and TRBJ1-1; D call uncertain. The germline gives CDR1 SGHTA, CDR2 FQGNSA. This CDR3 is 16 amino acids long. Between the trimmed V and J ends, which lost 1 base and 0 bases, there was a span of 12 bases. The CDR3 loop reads CASSLDKAIMNTEAFF. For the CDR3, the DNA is TGTGCCAGCAGCTTAGACAAGGCCATTATGAACACTGAAGCTTTCTTT.